Sequencing of this T cell receptor beta chain was carried out in a study of identical twins. Study findings and constraints: An excess of low generation probability was shown by twin-shared out-of-frame alpha sequences.

The CDR3 has 14 residues. Germline lookup yields CDR1 SGHRS and CDR2 YFSETQ. The V segment lost 0 bases and the J segment 8 bases; nucleotides outside the gene matches: 6. No donor was unhealthy or non-Caucasian. Through template switching, a universal primer site was introduced, and the cDNA contained unique molecular identifiers. TCRdb re-derived calls from the 5' RACE reads in MiXCR, one entry per CDR3 protein. The data show some 760,000 distinct CDR3 sequences, 15% to 20% seen once. Concerning this clonotype: Its cognate antigen is unknown.

A further study also used this sample, focusing on T cells expressing NK-cell markers. Turning to that study: Several of the experiments relied on an anti-gamma-delta TCR antibody so that only alpha-beta TCR T cells were sorted.

Sequenced sample: PBMCs. This chain links TRBV5-1 with TRBJ2-7, with 9 bases lining up with TRBD1. The TCR comes from a woman between 18 and 29 years old in good health. This CDR3 is CASSLGDRESKQYF. For the CDR3, the DNA is TGCGCCAGCAGCTTGGGGGACAGGGAATCAAAGCAGTACTTC.